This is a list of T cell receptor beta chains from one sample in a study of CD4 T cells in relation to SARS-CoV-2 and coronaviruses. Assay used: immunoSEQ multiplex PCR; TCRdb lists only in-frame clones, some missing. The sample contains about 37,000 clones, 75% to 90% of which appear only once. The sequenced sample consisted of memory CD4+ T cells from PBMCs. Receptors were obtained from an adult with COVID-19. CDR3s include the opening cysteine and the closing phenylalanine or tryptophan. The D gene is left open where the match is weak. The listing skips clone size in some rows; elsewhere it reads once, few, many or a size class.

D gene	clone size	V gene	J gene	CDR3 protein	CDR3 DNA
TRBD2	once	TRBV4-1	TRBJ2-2	CASSGLAGNTGELFF	TGCGCCAGCAGCGGGCTAGCGGGAAACACCGGGGAGCTGTTTTTT
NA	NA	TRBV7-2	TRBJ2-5	CASSLDRETQYF	TGTGCCAGCAGCTTAGACAGGGAGACCCAGTACTTC
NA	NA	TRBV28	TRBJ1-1	CASSLFYPLFRGNTEAFF	TGTGCCAGCAGTTTATTCTACCCGCTCTTCAGGGGTAACACTGAAGCTTTCTTT
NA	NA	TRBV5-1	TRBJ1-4	CASSLVATNEKLFF	TGCGCCAGCAGCTTGGTTGCAACTAATGAAAAACTGTTTTTT
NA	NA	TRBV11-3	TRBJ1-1	CASSQSFGTEAFF	TGTGCCAGCAGCCAGTCTTTTGGGACTGAAGCTTTCTTT
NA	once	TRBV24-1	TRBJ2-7	CATSDHSGYEQYF	TGTGCCACCAGTGACCATAGCGGCTACGAGCAGTACTTC
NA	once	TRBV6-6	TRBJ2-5	CASSYSWQGHQETQYF	TGTGCCAGCAGTTACTCTTGGCAGGGCCACCAAGAGACCCAGTACTTC
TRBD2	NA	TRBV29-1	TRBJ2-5	CSVPGRPGETQYF	TGCAGCGTTCCCGGGAGGCCGGGAGAGACCCAGTACTTC
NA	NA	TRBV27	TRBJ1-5	CASSLWGGNQPQHF	TGTGCCAGCAGTTTATGGGGGGGGAATCAGCCCCAGCATTTT
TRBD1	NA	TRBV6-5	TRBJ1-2	CASSYRRGHGYTF	TGTGCCAGCAGTTACCGCAGGGGGCACGGCTACACCTTC
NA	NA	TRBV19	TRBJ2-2	CASKAGINTGELFF	TGTGCCAGTAAGGCGGGGATAAACACCGGGGAGCTGTTTTTT
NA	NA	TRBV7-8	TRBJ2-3	CASSLLDTDTQYF	TGTGCCAGCAGCTTACTCGACACAGATACGCAGTATTTT
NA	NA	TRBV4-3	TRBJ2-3	CASSKSRGKGIDTQYF	TGCGCCAGCAGCAAATCACGGGGGAAGGGGATAGATACGCAGTATTTT
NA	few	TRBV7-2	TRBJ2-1	CASSLARVGGVEQFF	TGTGCCAGCAGCTTAGCGCGAGTGGGAGGCGTTGAGCAGTTCTTC
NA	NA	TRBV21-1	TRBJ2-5	CASSYYGETQYF	TGTGCCAGCAGCTACTACGGAGAGACCCAGTACTTC
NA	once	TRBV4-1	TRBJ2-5	CASSQEPRQETQYF	TGCGCCAGCAGCCAAGAACCCAGGCAGGAGACCCAGTACTTC
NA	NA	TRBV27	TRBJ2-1	CASSTRDYETNEQFF	TGTGCCAGCTCTACCCGTGACTACGAAACCAATGAGCAGTTCTTC
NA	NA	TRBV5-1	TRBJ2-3	CASSLSGDTQYF	TGCGCCAGCAGCTTGTCGGGAGATACGCAGTATTTT
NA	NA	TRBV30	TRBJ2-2	CAWSWQINTGELFF	TGTGCCTGGAGTTGGCAGATTAACACCGGGGAGCTGTTTTTT
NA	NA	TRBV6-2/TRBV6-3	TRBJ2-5	CASSYLQETQYF	TGTGCCAGCAGTTACCTCCAAGAGACCCAGTACTTC
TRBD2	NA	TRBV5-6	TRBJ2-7	CASSVYSGNYDEQYF	TGTGCCAGCAGCGTCTATAGCGGGAATTACGACGAGCAGTACTTC
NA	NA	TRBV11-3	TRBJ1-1	CASSLEHGNTEAFF	TGTGCCAGCAGCTTGGAGCACGGGAACACTGAAGCTTTCTTT
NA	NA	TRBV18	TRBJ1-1	CASSPGLGNTEAFF	TGTGCCAGCTCGCCGGGACTCGGAAACACTGAAGCTTTCTTT
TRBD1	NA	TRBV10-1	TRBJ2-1	CASSESRQGYNEQFF	TGCGCCAGCAGTGAGTCGAGACAGGGGTACAATGAGCAGTTCTTC
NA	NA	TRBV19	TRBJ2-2	CASSSSGVGTGELFF	TGTGCCAGTAGTAGTTCGGGAGTGGGCACCGGGGAGCTGTTTTTT
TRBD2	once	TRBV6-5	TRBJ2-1	CASASAGGLNEQFF	TGTGCCAGCGCTTCAGCGGGGGGGTTAAATGAGCAGTTCTTC
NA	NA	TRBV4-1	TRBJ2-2	CASSQYTGELFF	TGCGCCAGCAGCCAGTACACCGGGGAGCTGTTTTTT
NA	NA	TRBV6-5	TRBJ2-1	CASGSYNEQFF	TGTGCCAGCGGCTCCTACAATGAGCAGTTCTTC
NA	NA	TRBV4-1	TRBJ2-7	CASSRGRGWGGEQYF	TGCGCCAGCAGCCGGGGTAGGGGTTGGGGCGGAGAGCAGTACTTC
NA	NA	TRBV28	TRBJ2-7	CASGRERTSSYEQYF	TGTGCCAGCGGAAGAGAAAGGACGTCTTCCTACGAGCAGTACTTC
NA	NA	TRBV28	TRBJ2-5	CASSSAWLRGNILGETQYF	TGTGCCAGCAGTTCCGCCTGGTTGAGGGGCAATATTTTGGGAGAGACCCAGTACTTC
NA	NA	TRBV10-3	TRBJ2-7	CAIRDRDTYSYEQYF	TGTGCCATCCGCGATCGGGACACCTATTCCTACGAGCAGTACTTC
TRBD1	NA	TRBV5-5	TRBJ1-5	CASSLAETGVGQPQHF	TGTGCCAGCAGCTTGGCAGAGACAGGGGTTGGTCAGCCCCAGCATTTT
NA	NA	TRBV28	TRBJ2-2	CASMNANTGELFF	TGTGCCAGCATGAATGCGAACACCGGGGAGCTGTTTTTT
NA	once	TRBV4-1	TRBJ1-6	CASSLGQLTSSYNSPLHF	TGCGCCAGCAGCTTAGGACAGTTAACGAGCTCCTATAATTCACCCCTCCACTTT
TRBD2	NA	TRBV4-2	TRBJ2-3	CASSQVVGLGLRTDTQYF	TGTGCCAGCAGCCAAGTCGTTGGTTTGGGACTACGCACAGATACGCAGTATTTT
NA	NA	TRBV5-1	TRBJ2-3	CASSLVSSRFSTDTQYF	TGCGCCAGCAGCTTGGTCTCGTCGCGGTTTAGCACAGATACGCAGTATTTT
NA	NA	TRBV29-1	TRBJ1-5	CSVGDRSQPQHF	TGCAGCGTTGGGGACCGTAGTCAGCCCCAGCATTTT
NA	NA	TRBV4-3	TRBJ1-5	CASSQDIGGGAYQPQHF	TGCGCCAGCAGCCAAGATATCGGTGGGGGCGCCTATCAGCCCCAGCATTTT
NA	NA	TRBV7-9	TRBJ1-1	CASSPSAVTEAFF	TGTGCCAGCAGCCCCAGTGCCGTGACTGAAGCTTTCTTT